The sequence of this T cell receptor (beta chain) was determined in a study of Ad26.COV2.S vaccination and SARS-CoV-2 variants. Treatment: roughly 18 received Ad26.COV2.S at low or high dose, single or two shots; 5 received placebo; per-sample allocation not given. Day 63 after the first injection of vaccine or placebo was the sampling time. Trimming at V came to 10 bases and at J to 2 bases, leaving 7 bases not matched to a gene. Germline-derived CDR1 and CDR2 are MNHEY and SVGAGI. The CDR3 is 14 residues long. Data came from immunoSEQ multiplex PCR; TCRdb stores just in-frame clones and leaves some out. Among 300,000 to 500,000 clones listed, more than 85% were seen once.

The chain employs TRBV6-5 and TRBJ2-2; 7 positions match TRBD1. This clonotype originated in a person aged 18-65 years who received the Ad26.COV2.S COVID-19 vaccine or a placebo. The sample here was peripheral blood, taken in a trial of Ad26.COV2.S vaccine versus placebo. CDR3 coding DNA: TGTGCCACCCTAGACAGGGAAAACACCGGGGAGCTGTTTTTT. This translates into CATLDRENTGELFF.